One and the same sample provided the 8 T cell receptor beta chains below, sequenced in a study of T cell repertoires in cytomegalovirus infection (dated by TCRdb to between 2018 and 2020). Instrument on record: Illumina HiSeq 1500. Using fastp at Q25 and MiXCR, TCRdb reprocessed the public reads and kept productive beta chains. Merged by CDR3 protein, the rows form single entries marked with the most common genes and DNA. The sample yields fewer than 300,000 distinct CDR3 sequences; roughly 24% were counted once. The ten largest clonotypes hold approximately 15% of the sample. Source material: PBMCs. Receptors originate from a human donor in good health (CMV status not recorded). Some clones in this sample may be carry-over from other donors' samples.

This clonotype was seen repeatedly, ten times or more. The chain couples TRBV7-2 to TRBJ1-5; possibly TRBD1 for D (6 bases). CDR3 length: 15 amino acids. Trimming removed 5 bases at V and 0 bases at J, with 11 bases between. CDR1 is SGHTA, CDR2 FQGNSA, per germline. In DNA, the CDR3 is TGTGCCAGCAGCGCACAGGGCAATAGCAATCAGCCCCAGCATTTT. Its translation: CASSAQGNSNQPQHF.

This clonotype was observed at least ten times. The genes are TRBV7-2 and TRBJ2-7; 13 nucleotides line up with TRBD2. Germline V gene data show CDR1 as SGHTA and CDR2 as FQGNSA. V was pared by 3 bases and J by 6 bases, with 8 bases of the junction left unmatched. The CDR3 is made up of 16 amino acids. The CDR3 spells CASSLVRLAGGSEQYF. CDR3 coding DNA: TGTGCCAGCAGCTTGGTAAGACTAGCGGGAGGCTCCGAGCAGTACTTC.

This chain links TRBV20-1 with TRBJ2-7; no firm D call. CDR1 DFQATT and CDR2 SNEGSKA come from the germline V gene (reference sequence). The CDR3 has 13 amino acids. V was shortened by 1 base and J by 5 bases, with 12 bases between the two germline ends. In DNA, the CDR3 is TGCAGTGCTAGAGCCGCAGCCCCCAACGAGCAGTACTTC. Translating it yields CSARAAAPNEQYF.

This chain uses TRBV11-3 with TRBJ2-1; 9 bases align to TRBD1. The V gene's germline CDR1 is SGHNT and CDR2 YENEEA. This CDR3 comprises 15 residues. Trimming at V came to 5 bases and at J to 5 bases, leaving 7 bases not matched to a gene. CDR3 nucleotide sequence: TGTGCCAGCAGCCGGGACAGGGCTCATCACAATGAGCAGTTCTTC. Translated, it gives CASSRDRAHHNEQFF.

The table lists this clonotype with many counts. The CDR3 bases are TGTGCCAGCAGCTACAGGGACGGTCAGCCCCAGCATTTT. This translates into CASSYRDGQPQHF. V usage is TRBV11-3 and J usage is TRBJ1-5; TRBD1 might be the D (6 bases). Trimming took off 4 bases at V and 6 bases at J, with 10 bases between the two ends. The CDR3 has 13 residues. The V gene's germline CDR1 is SGHNT and CDR2 YENEEA.

This chain joins TRBV3-1 and TRBJ2-1; D is ambiguous. This CDR3 is 13 amino acids long. Trimming cost V 4 bases and J 9 bases, with 13 bases left between them. Per germline, CDR1 LGHDT and CDR2 YNNKEL (reference sequence). The CDR3 is CASSLLEAREQFF. CDR3 nucleotide sequence: TGTGCCAGCAGCCTCCTGGAAGCGCGTGAGCAGTTCTTC.

The chain's CDR3 is CASSRGHRGSNQPQHF. The CDR3, as DNA: TGTGCCAGCAGCAGGGGTCACCGAGGAAGCAATCAGCCCCAGCATTTT. The chain couples TRBV6-2 or TRBV6-3 to TRBJ1-5, with a tentative D call TRBD1 (6 bases). CDR1 MNHEY and CDR2 SVGEGT come from the germline V gene. This CDR3 has 16 amino acids. V lost 6 bases, J lost 1 base, and 16 bases lay in between.

This chain connects TRBV29-1 to TRBJ1-1; D might be TRBD1 (6 bases). The CDR3 has 12 residues. CDR1 and CDR2 (germline): SQVTM, ANQGSEA. V lost 8 bases, J lost 4 bases, and 14 bases lay in between. The CDR3 DNA is TGCAGCCACATTGCAGGGGTCACTGAAGCTTTCTTT. Amino acid sequence: CSHIAGVTEAFF.